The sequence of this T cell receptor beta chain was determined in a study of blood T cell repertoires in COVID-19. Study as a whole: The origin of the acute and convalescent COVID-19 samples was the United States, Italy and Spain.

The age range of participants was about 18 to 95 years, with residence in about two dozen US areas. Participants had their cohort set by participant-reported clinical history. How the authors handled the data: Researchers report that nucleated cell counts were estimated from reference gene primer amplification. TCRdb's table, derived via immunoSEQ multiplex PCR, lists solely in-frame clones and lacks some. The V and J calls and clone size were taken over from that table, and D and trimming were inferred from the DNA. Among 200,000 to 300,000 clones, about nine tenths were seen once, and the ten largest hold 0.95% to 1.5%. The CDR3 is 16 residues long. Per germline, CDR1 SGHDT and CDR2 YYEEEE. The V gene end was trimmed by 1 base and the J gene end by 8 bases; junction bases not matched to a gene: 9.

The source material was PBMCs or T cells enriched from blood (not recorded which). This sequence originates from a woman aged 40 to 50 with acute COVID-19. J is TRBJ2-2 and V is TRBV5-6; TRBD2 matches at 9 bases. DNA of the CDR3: TGTGCCAGCAGCTTGAGGCTAGCGGGATATCTTGGGGAGCTGTTTTTT. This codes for CASSLRLAGYLGELFF.